This section outlines one T cell receptor beta chain sequence together with its context. The target antigen is unknown. The PCR employed 60 Vbeta primers together with 13 Jbeta primers. The assay was immunoSEQ multiplex PCR, and TCRdb's table has in-frame clones only and misses some. This sample has 85,000 to 130,000 clones, with over 9.5% found just once. The data were taken from a study of cytomegalovirus exposure and HLA in healthy donors. Study-wide background: Researchers found that 81% of about 400 genotyped donors fell within the Caucasian-associated ancestry cluster. Study results and limitations: A list of 164 TCR beta chains associated with cytomegalovirus was given. Within an earlier analysis, most TCR beta V segments proved productive either about 90% or about 30% of the time. A later analysis found common viral pathogens apparently linked to several of the most significant clusters.

Germline loops: CDR1 SEHNR, CDR2 FQNEAQ (reference sequence). The J segment lost 0 bases and the V segment lost 1 base, leaving 2 bases of the junction unmatched. The CDR3 contains 16 residues. Sequenced: PBMCs. This rearrangement joins TRBV7-9 to TRBJ1-1, with 10 bases that match TRBD1. The TCR was taken from a man in his forties in good health and CMV-seropositive. The DNA of the CDR3 is TGTGCCAGCAGCTTAGGGACAGGGGGGATGAACACTGAAGCTTTCTTT. Its translation: CASSLGTGGMNTEAFF.